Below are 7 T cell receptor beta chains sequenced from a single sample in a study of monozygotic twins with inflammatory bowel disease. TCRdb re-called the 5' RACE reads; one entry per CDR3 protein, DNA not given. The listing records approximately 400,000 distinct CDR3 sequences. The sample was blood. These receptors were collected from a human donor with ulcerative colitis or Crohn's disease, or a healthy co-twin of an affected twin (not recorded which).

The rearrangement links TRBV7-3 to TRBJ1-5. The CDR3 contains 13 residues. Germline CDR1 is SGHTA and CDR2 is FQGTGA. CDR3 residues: CASSLSSTQPQHF.

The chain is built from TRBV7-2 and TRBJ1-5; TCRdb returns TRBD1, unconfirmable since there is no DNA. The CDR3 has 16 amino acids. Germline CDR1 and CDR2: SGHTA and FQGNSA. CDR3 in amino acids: CASSPGTSYSNQPQHF.

The CDR3 protein is CSASPGLAGVGEQFF. V and J are TRBV20-1 and TRBJ2-1; TCRdb designates TRBD2, a call that cannot be tested without DNA. Germline V gives CDR1 DFQATT, CDR2 SNEGSKA (reference sequence). This CDR3 spans 15 amino acids.

The CDR3 spells CSVWKGGNTQYF. The chain recombines TRBV29-1 with TRBJ2-3; the TCRdb call, TRBD1, lacks DNA for checking. The germline V gene encodes CDR1 SQVTM and CDR2 ANQGSEA. The CDR3 contains 12 residues.

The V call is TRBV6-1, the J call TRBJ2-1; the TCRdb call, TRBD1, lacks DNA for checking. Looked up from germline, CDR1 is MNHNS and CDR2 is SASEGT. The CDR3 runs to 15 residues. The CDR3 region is CASSRRRGPYNEQFF.

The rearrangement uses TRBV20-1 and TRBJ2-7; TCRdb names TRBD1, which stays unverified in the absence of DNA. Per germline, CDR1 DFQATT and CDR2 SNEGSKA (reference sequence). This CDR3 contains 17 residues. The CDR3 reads CSARYPYRDGGTYEQYF.

The CDR3 loop is CAWSQTGKQGREKLFF. The V gene is TRBV30, the J gene TRBJ1-4; TCRdb lists TRBD1, though no DNA is available to test this call. Germline CDR1 GTSNPN, CDR2 SVGIG (reference sequence). The CDR3 runs to 16 residues.